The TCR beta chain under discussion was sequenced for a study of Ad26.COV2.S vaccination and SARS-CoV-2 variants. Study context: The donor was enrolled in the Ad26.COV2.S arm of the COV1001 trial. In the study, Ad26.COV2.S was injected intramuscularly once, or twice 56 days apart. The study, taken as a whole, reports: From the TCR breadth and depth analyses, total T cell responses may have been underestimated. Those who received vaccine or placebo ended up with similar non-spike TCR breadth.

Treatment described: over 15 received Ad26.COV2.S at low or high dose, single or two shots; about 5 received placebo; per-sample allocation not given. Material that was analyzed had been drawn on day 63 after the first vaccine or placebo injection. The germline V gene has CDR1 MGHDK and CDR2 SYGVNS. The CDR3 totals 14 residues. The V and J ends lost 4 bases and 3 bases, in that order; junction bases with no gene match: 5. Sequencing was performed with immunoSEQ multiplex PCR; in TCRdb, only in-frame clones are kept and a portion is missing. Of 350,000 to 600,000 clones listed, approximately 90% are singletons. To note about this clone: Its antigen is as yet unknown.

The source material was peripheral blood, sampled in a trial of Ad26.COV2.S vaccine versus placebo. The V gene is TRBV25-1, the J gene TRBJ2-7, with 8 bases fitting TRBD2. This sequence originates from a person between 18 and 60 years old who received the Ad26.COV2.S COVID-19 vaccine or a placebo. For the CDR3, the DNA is TGTGCCAGCAGTGGTACGGGAGGGGGCTACGAGCAGTACTTC. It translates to CASSGTGGGYEQYF.